This T cell receptor (beta chain) was identified in a study of cytomegalovirus exposure and HLA in healthy donors. The overall study: Clustering assigned approximately 78% of the 350 to 450 genotyped donors to the Caucasian-associated ancestry cluster. Notes on the study in general: When analyzed later, a missense DCLRE1C variant was found to be linked to TCR beta V- and J-gene trimming.

Trimming cost V 6 bases and J 0 bases; bases outside gene matches: 13. The CDR3 length is 20 residues. The germline V gene encodes CDR1 SNHLY and CDR2 FYNNEI. The PCR contained 60 Vbeta and 13 Jbeta primers. The repertoire was sequenced with immunoSEQ multiplex PCR; TCRdb's copy has only in-frame clones and lacks some. The table records 270,000 or so clones, over 90% of them present only once. To note about this clone: Antigen: not known.

The chain joins TRBV2 to TRBJ2-3, with TRBD2 matching over 15 bases. Input material: PBMCs. The receptor was derived from a girl aged 2-10 years in good health and CMV-seronegative. The CDR3 sequence is CASRFTGLAGGSASTDTQYF. CDR3 DNA sequence: TGTGCCAGCAGGTTCACGGGACTAGCGGGGGGCTCCGCAAGCACAGATACGCAGTATTTT.